Presented here are 22 T cell receptor beta chains from one specimen sequenced in a study of cytomegalovirus exposure and HLA in healthy donors. It was with 60 Vbeta and 13 Jbeta primers that the PCR ran. Produced via immunoSEQ multiplex PCR; TCRdb's table is partial and in-frame only. Seen in this sample are about 88,000 clones; the ten most common clones hold 5.5%. Sequenced material: PBMCs. These receptors were taken from a girl aged 10 to 17 in good health and CMV-seropositive.

The gene calls are TRBV30 and TRBJ1-5, with a possible D match to TRBD1 (6 bases). V was pared by 4 bases and J by 2 bases, with 9 bases between. The length of the CDR3 is 13 residues. Germline CDR1 and CDR2: GTSNPN and SVGIG (reference sequence). The CDR3 DNA reads TGTGCCTGGACCAGGGGAGGCAATCAGCCCCAGCATTTT. Its translation: CAWTRGGNQPQHF.

This chain links TRBV25-1 with TRBJ1-5; 8 nucleotides line up with TRBD1. The V gene's germline CDR1 is MGHDK and CDR2 SYGVNS. J lost 7 bases, V lost 6 bases, and 8 bases had no gene match. CDR3 size: 14 residues. The CDR3 nucleotides read TGTGCCAGCAGCGCTGCAGGGGGCATCCAGCCCCAGCATTTT. It translates to CASSAAGGIQPQHF. Complete variable domain (other parts from reference TRBV25-1 and TRBJ1-5): EADIYQTPRYLVIGTGKKITLECSQTMGHDKMYWYQQDPGMELHLIHYSYGVNSTEKGDLSSESTVSRIRTEHFPLTLESARPSHTSQYLCASSAAGGIQPQHFGDGTRLSIL.

This rearrangement joins TRBV27 to TRBJ2-7, with D maybe TRBD2 (5 bases). V lost 6 bases, J lost 4 bases, and 7 bases lay in between. The CDR3 runs to 11 residues. In germline, CDR1 is MNHEY, CDR2 SMNVEV (reference sequence). The CDR3 DNA is TGTGCCAGCAGCCGAGGGTACGAGCAGTACTTC. Its translation is CASSRGYEQYF.

The rearrangement joins TRBV30 to TRBJ1-1; D uncertain. V lost 3 bases to trimming and J lost 0 bases, with 8 bases between them. The CDR3 runs to 13 residues. In germline, CDR1 is GTSNPN, CDR2 SVGIG (reference sequence). CDR3: CAWSPVMNTEAFF. The DNA for the CDR3 is TGTGCCTGGAGCCCAGTCATGAACACTGAAGCTTTCTTT.

The chain uses TRBV7-2 and TRBJ2-3; 7 nucleotides match TRBD1. The CDR3 loop spans 12 amino acids. Germline trimming cut 4 bases from V and 10 bases from J; bases unmatched to any gene: 5. CDR1 and CDR2 from the germline V gene are SGHTA and FQGNSA. The CDR3 nucleotides read TGTGCCAGCAGCTCACGGGGACAGCCGCAGTATTTT. It yields the protein CASSSRGQPQYF.

V and J are TRBV4-1 and TRBJ1-1, with 7 bases matching TRBD1. The CDR3 has 14 residues. The germline V gene has CDR1 MGHRA and CDR2 YSYEKL. V shed 3 bases, J shed 4 bases, and the junction held 5 bases outside the gene matches. CDR3 sequence: CASSQETGRTEAFF. CDR3 DNA sequence: TGCGCCAGCAGCCAGGAGACAGGGCGCACTGAAGCTTTCTTT.

V is TRBV2 and J is TRBJ1-1; D possibly corresponds to TRBD1 (6 bases). CDR1 is SNHLY and CDR2 is FYNNEI in the germline V gene. Trimming left V 7 bases short and J 6 bases short, with 15 bases between. This CDR3 is 13 amino acids long. In DNA form, the CDR3 reads TGTGCCAGCACTTTCCGCGGGGGGCCTGAAGCTTTCTTT. As protein: CASTFRGGPEAFF.

This sequence joins TRBV11-2 and TRBJ1-2; TRBD1 matches at 7 bases. The CDR3 sequence is 15 residues long. Germline CDR1 is SGHAT and CDR2 is FQNNGV. V trimming: 4 bases; J trimming: 5 bases; junction bases outside the gene matches: 10. This CDR3 reads CASSSIRDSDYGYTF. The CDR3 coding sequence is TGTGCCAGCAGCTCAATCCGGGACAGTGATTATGGCTACACCTTC.

The chain carries TRBV12-5 and TRBJ1-1; maybe TRBD1 (6 bases). The CDR3 runs to 14 residues. In germline, CDR1 is LGHNT, CDR2 FRNRAP. The V end was cut by 7 bases, the J end by 4 bases, with 16 bases between. CDR3: CASVQIRDTTEAFF. The CDR3 DNA sequence: TGTGCTAGTGTTCAAATCCGGGACACCACTGAAGCTTTCTTT.

The chain joins TRBV29-1 to TRBJ2-7, with a tentative D call TRBD1 (7 bases). The CDR3 contains 13 residues. CDR1 and CDR2 from the germline V gene are SQVTM and ANQGSEA. V was trimmed by 7 bases and J by 5 bases, leaving 18 bases between them. The CDR3 bases are TGCAGCGCCCTCGCGGAGGGGGCCCACGAGCAGTACTTC. Translated, it gives CSALAEGAHEQYF.

V usage is TRBV7-8 and J usage is TRBJ1-5; 8 bases map to TRBD1. Germline CDR1 and CDR2: SGHVS and FQNEAQ. This CDR3 has 13 amino acids. The J segment lost 10 bases and the V segment lost 1 base, leaving 3 bases of the junction unmatched. CDR3 in amino acids: CASSLGQGLPQHF. The CDR3 nucleotides read TGTGCCAGCAGCTTAGGACAGGGGCTACCCCAGCATTTT.

The V call is TRBV27, the J call TRBJ1-2; no reliable D call. Germline V gives CDR1 MNHEY, CDR2 SMNVEV (reference sequence). The V gene lost 8 bases and the J gene lost 0 bases, with 10 bases spanning the gap. The CDR3 covers 13 residues. The CDR3 DNA reads TGTGCCAGCGCCCGGGGAACTAACTATGGCTACACCTTC. Translated: CASARGTNYGYTF.

The rearrangement uses TRBV7-9 and TRBJ2-2; D remains unclear. The CDR3 has 14 amino acids. Trimming took off 6 bases at V and 2 bases at J, with 10 bases between the two ends. Germline CDR1 and CDR2: SEHNR and FQNEAQ (reference sequence). This CDR3 reads CASRQTVNTGELFF. The CDR3 nucleotides read TGTGCCAGCAGACAGACCGTTAACACCGGGGAGCTGTTTTTT.

The CDR3 DNA reads TGTGCCAGCAGTCCGACAGGGTTCGGCTACACCTTC. Translation gives CASSPTGFGYTF. The genes are TRBV27 and TRBJ1-2, with TRBD1 identical over 7 bases. After removal of 5 bases from V and 8 bases from J, the junction contained 5 bases not matched to a gene. Germline V lookup: CDR1 MNHEY, CDR2 SMNVEV (reference sequence). CDR3 length equals 12 residues.

V is TRBV5-1 and J is TRBJ2-1; a possible D gene is TRBD1 (6 bases). Between the trimmed V and J ends, which lost 0 bases and 7 bases, there was a span of 17 bases. Germline lookup yields CDR1 SGHRS and CDR2 YFSETQ. The CDR3 totals 16 residues. The CDR3 DNA follows: TGCGCCAGCAGCTTGGGTACAGGGCATACGGGGAATGAGCAGTTCTTC. It specifies CASSLGTGHTGNEQFF.

This chain joins TRBV18 and TRBJ2-1; TRBD1 matches 7 bases. The CDR3 runs to 17 residues. CDR1 is KGHSH and CDR2 is LQKENI in the germline V gene. V lost 2 bases and J lost 2; bases outside the gene matches: 9. The CDR3: CASSPVQAGTAYNEQFF. The DNA of the CDR3 is TGTGCCAGCTCACCAGTCCAAGCCGGGACAGCCTACAATGAGCAGTTCTTC.

V gene TRBV29-1 combines with J gene TRBJ2-3; 9 bases line up with TRBD1. Germline CDR1 reads SQVTM; CDR2 reads ANQGSEA. Trimming at V came to 5 bases and at J to 1 base, leaving 7 bases not matched to a gene. This CDR3 contains 15 residues. CDR3: CSVLSRDRGTDTQYF. The CDR3 coding sequence is TGCAGCGTTCTTTCAAGGGACAGGGGCACAGATACGCAGTATTTT.

The genes are TRBV6-1 and TRBJ2-5; 10 positions match TRBD2. Germline CDR1 is MNHNS and CDR2 is SASEGT. The CDR3 contains 13 residues. The J segment lost 5 bases and the V segment lost 6 bases, leaving 3 bases of the junction unmatched. The CDR3 region has the DNA TGTGCCAGCAGCGCGACTAGCGGGGAGACCCAGTACTTC. Translation gives CASSATSGETQYF.

This chain connects TRBV5-1 to TRBJ2-3; TRBD2 aligns across 7 bases. This CDR3 contains 15 residues. Germline-derived CDR1 and CDR2 are SGHRS and YFSETQ. Trimming took 7 bases from V and 3 from J; bases not matched to a gene: 11. The CDR3 nucleotides read TGCGCCAGCGGGGGTTTGGAGGGAGGGACAGATACGCAGTATTTT. This codes for CASGGLEGGTDTQYF.

The chain combines TRBV13 with TRBJ1-1, with D possibly TRBD1 on 5 matching bases. From germline, CDR1 is PRHDT and CDR2 FYEKMQ (reference sequence). The CDR3 is 14 residues long. V was pared by 4 bases and J by 11 bases, with 20 bases between. The CDR3 region has the DNA TGTGCCAGCAGCTCCCCGACAGCGACCCTTCGTGCTTTCTTT. This codes for CASSSPTATLRAFF.

V is TRBV9 and J is TRBJ2-2; D gene ambiguous. CDR1 and CDR2 (germline): SGDLS, YYNGEE. The CDR3 covers 16 residues. Between the trimmed V and J ends, which lost 2 bases and 7 bases, there was a span of 18 bases. The chain's CDR3 is CASSVSGSPADGELFF. CDR3 nucleotides: TGTGCCAGCAGCGTTTCCGGGTCCCCGGCGGACGGGGAGCTGTTTTTT.

The chain employs TRBV4-1 and TRBJ1-1, with D maybe TRBD1 (5 bases). The V end was cut by 4 bases, the J end by 4 bases, with 10 bases between. The CDR3 consists of 13 residues. CDR1 MGHRA and CDR2 YSYEKL come from the germline V gene. CDR3 in DNA: TGCGCCAGCAGCCTGGGGGGAGGCACTGAAGCTTTCTTT. It encodes CASSLGGGTEAFF.